This T cell receptor (beta chain) was obtained from a study of cytomegalovirus exposure and HLA in healthy donors. Germline values: CDR1 SEHNR, CDR2 FQNEAQ (reference sequence). There are 12 residues in the CDR3. Primers: 60 Vbeta forward and 13 Jbeta reverse. Data came from immunoSEQ multiplex PCR; TCRdb stores just in-frame clones and leaves some out. The sample lists about 120,000 clones, 75% to 85% occurring once. General study results and limits: Reported performance of the classifier showed diagnosis of cytomegalovirus status with high specificity and sensitivity.

Comments on this clone: Its antigen remains unidentified. Its ends do not fully match the called genes, so a read error is possible.

This TCR was recovered from a female donor in good health and CMV-seropositive. The sequenced material came from PBMCs. This chain uses TRBV7-9 with TRBJ2-3; D is possibly TRBD2 (5 bases). Here the CDR3 reads CSSSGQVDTQYF. In nucleotides, the CDR3 is TGTTCCAGCAGCGGTCAGGTAGATACGCAGTATTTT.